The clone carrying this TCR beta chain registers medium-sized by frequency. What it recognizes is unknown. The DNA ends 3 residues before the CDR3 does, and the rest of the CDR3 is filled in from the germline J gene. The sample is drawn from a study of Tregs in tolerant kidney transplant recipients. Data came from immunoSEQ multiplex PCR; TCRdb stores just in-frame clones and leaves some out. This repertoire includes over 950 clones. Whole-study results and caveats: Findings come from small patient numbers and require larger validation. In tolerant patients, donor-specific Tregs outgrew total Tregs, suggesting antigen-driven expansion. Changing PCR primers prevented nucleotide comparison between some patients' samples. Tregs expanded with activated donor B cells seemed most donor-specific.

After 6 days with irradiated graft donor PBMCs, CFSE-labeled recipient PBMCs were FACS-sorted. Trimming took off 6 bases at V and 2 bases at J, with 11 bases between the two ends. Looked up from germline, CDR1 is KGHSH and CDR2 is LQKENI. The CDR3 covers 14 residues. The chain employs TRBV18 and TRBJ1-3, with D unresolved. The specimen comprised CD4+ T cells from blood cultured with allogeneic cells, sampled before the transplant. This TCR was recovered from a human patient who received a combined kidney and bone marrow transplant. The CDR3 loop reads CASSDIAPGNTIYF. CDR3 DNA (partial): TGTGCCAGCTCCGATATTGCGCCTGGAAACACC.